Listed here are 31 T cell receptor beta chains from one sample, sequenced in a study of T-cell reconstitution after alpha-beta-depleted transplantation in children. This sample's TCRbeta library carried unique molecular identifier barcodes. In TCRdb, the PCR reads were re-called with MiXCR into one record per CDR3 protein. The sample lists around 200,000 distinct CDR3 sequences, around a sixth occurring once. Sequenced material: PBMCs, mostly from graft donor cells, taken 360 days after TCRalphabeta/CD19-depleted stem cell transplant. Receptor source: a male patient under 10 years old who had a stem cell transplant for acute lymphoblastic leukemia, so the T cells may come from the graft donor.

This clonotype was seen a handful of times. The chain recombines TRBV7-9 with TRBJ2-7, with 9 bases matching TRBD1. CDR3 length equals 16 residues. Germline V lookup: CDR1 SEHNR, CDR2 FQNEAQ (reference sequence). With 0 bases clipped from V and 3 bases from J, the junction kept 6 bases outside the gene matches. The CDR3 DNA reads TGTGCCAGCAGCTTAGCGGGACAGGGTGGGGACTACGAGCAGTACTTC. It encodes CASSLAGQGGDYEQYF.

CDR3 in amino acids: CASSPRGGGNTIYF. CDR3 in DNA: TGTGCCAGCAGTCCACGGGGAGGCGGAAACACCATATATTTT. The V and J genes are TRBV27 and TRBJ1-3, with D uncertain. Looked up from germline, CDR1 is MNHEY and CDR2 is SMNVEV (reference sequence). The CDR3 sequence is 14 residues long. Trimming removed 5 bases at V and 4 bases at J, with 12 bases between.

This clonotype was counted between two and nine times. This chain uses TRBV12-3 or TRBV12-4 with TRBJ2-5, with D unclear. This CDR3 contains 14 residues. Trimming removed 2 bases from V and 0 bases from J, with 7 bases in between. CDR3 coding DNA: TGTGCCAGCAGTTTACGGTGGAACCAAGAGACCCAGTACTTC. Protein product: CASSLRWNQETQYF.

V usage is TRBV28 and J usage is TRBJ2-7; 11 bases are a match to TRBD1. The CDR3 loop spans 15 amino acids. The germline V gene encodes CDR1 MDHEN and CDR2 SYDVKM. V shed 6 bases and J 6 bases; nucleotides not matched to a gene: 10. The CDR3 DNA is TGTGCCAGCAGACTACTACGGGACAGGGGGAGCGAGCAGTACTTC. Translated, it gives CASRLLRDRGSEQYF.

The sample holds many counts of this clonotype. The V call is TRBV5-1, the J call TRBJ1-1; D perhaps matches TRBD1 (6 bases). Trimming left V 0 bases short and J 2 bases short, with 8 bases between. Germline V CDR1 and CDR2: SGHRS, YFSETQ. The CDR3 is made up of 14 amino acids. CDR3 loop: CASSLETGNTEAFF. CDR3 in DNA: TGCGCCAGCAGCTTGGAGACAGGAAACACTGAAGCTTTCTTT.

This clonotype was counted a few times. This chain connects TRBV6-2 or TRBV6-3 to TRBJ1-1, with D uncertain. The V gene lost 5 bases and the J gene lost 5 bases, with 6 bases spanning the gap. There are 11 residues in the CDR3. Germline V CDR1 and CDR2: MNHEY, SVGEGT. The chain's CDR3 is CASSHGTEAFF. Here the CDR3 DNA reads TGTGCCAGCAGTCACGGAACTGAAGCTTTCTTT.

In this sample, this clonotype turned up a few times. The chain recombines TRBV6-5 with TRBJ1-1, with D perhaps matching TRBD1 (5 bases). The CDR3 length is 16 residues. In germline, CDR1 is MNHEY, CDR2 SVGAGI. Deletions cut 1 base from V and 6 bases from J, with 18 bases between. The CDR3, as DNA: TGTGCCAGCAGTTACTATGGACGGGTACTAGGGGCTGAAGCTTTCTTT. Protein sequence: CASSYYGRVLGAEAFF.

J is TRBJ2-2 and V is TRBV12-3 or TRBV12-4; D perhaps matches TRBD2 (5 bases). V lost 7 bases, J lost 6 bases, and 21 bases lay in between. This CDR3 contains 16 residues. The CDR3 sequence: CASIWEYGSYAGELFF. The CDR3 DNA is TGTGCCAGCATATGGGAGTATGGCAGTTACGCCGGGGAGCTGTTTTTT.

The V and J genes are TRBV29-1 and TRBJ2-7; D unresolved. Per germline, CDR1 SQVTM and CDR2 ANQGSEA. CDR3 length: 14 residues. Between the trimmed V and J ends, which lost 0 bases and 2 bases, there was a span of 11 bases. CDR3 in amino acids: CSVEDGRQTYEQYF. Written as DNA, the CDR3 is TGCAGCGTTGAAGATGGCAGGCAAACCTACGAGCAGTACTTC.

The chain couples TRBV18 to TRBJ1-2; no clear D gene. CDR3 size: 11 residues. CDR1 and CDR2 (germline): KGHSH, LQKENI. Trimming cost V 1 base and J 6 bases, with 3 bases left between them. The CDR3 spells CASSPRDGYTF. Written as DNA, the CDR3 is TGTGCCAGCTCACCACGGGATGGCTACACCTTC.

The chain joins TRBV24-1 to TRBJ2-3, with TRBD1 matching over 8 bases. The germline gives CDR1 KGHDR, CDR2 SFDVKD. The CDR3 extends over 19 amino acids. The junction had 17 bases not matched to a gene; V was cut back by 3 bases and J by 4 bases. CDR3 residues: CATSDRRSGQGVKSDTQYF. CDR3 nucleotides: TGTGCCACCAGTGATCGCCGATCAGGACAGGGCGTGAAGTCAGATACGCAGTATTTT.

In this sample, this clonotype turned up a few times. This chain connects TRBV12-3 or TRBV12-4 to TRBJ1-4; TRBD1 matches 9 bases. Germline trimming cut 6 bases from V and 6 bases from J; bases unmatched to any gene: 11. This CDR3 has 16 amino acids. CDR3 loop: CASSFGQGNGYEKLFF. DNA of the CDR3: TGTGCCAGCAGCTTCGGACAGGGGAATGGATATGAAAAACTGTTTTTT.

The V call is TRBV10-3, the J call TRBJ1-3, with D tentatively TRBD1 (5 bases). The germline V gene encodes CDR1 ENHRY and CDR2 SYGVKD. Trimming left V 0 bases short and J 13 bases short, with 25 bases between. The CDR3 contains 17 residues. CDR3 nucleotide sequence: TGTGCCATCAGTGAGTCGACCCTCATGTATGAGGGGACCAAAATATATTTT. Amino acids: CAISESTLMYEGTKIYF.

The chain carries TRBV6-2 or TRBV6-3 and TRBJ1-1, with D possibly TRBD1 on 6 matching bases. V was clipped by 5 bases and J by 5 bases, with 12 bases between them. Germline assignment: CDR1 MNHEY and CDR2 SVGEGT. The CDR3 loop spans 13 amino acids. The CDR3: CASSDRLRTEAFF. Here the CDR3 DNA reads TGTGCCAGCAGTGACAGGCTACGGACTGAAGCTTTCTTT.

V is TRBV6-5 and J is TRBJ2-3; a weak D match, TRBD2 (6 bases). CDR3 size: 14 residues. Germline V gene data show CDR1 as MNHEY and CDR2 as SVGAGI. With 5 bases removed from V and 4 bases from J, the gap between germline ends came to 13 bases. The CDR3 sequence: CASSHTSHADTQYF. The CDR3 DNA reads as TGTGCCAGCAGTCATACTAGCCACGCAGATACGCAGTATTTT.

The genes are TRBV20-1 and TRBJ2-1; D is perhaps TRBD2 (6 bases). This CDR3 has 14 amino acids. Trimming took off 4 bases at V and 5 bases at J, with 15 bases between the two ends. Germline CDR1 reads DFQATT; CDR2 reads SNEGSKA (reference sequence). CDR3 in amino acids: CSANRGLAHNEQFF. For the CDR3, the DNA is TGCAGTGCTAATAGGGGACTCGCCCACAATGAGCAGTTCTTC.

The genes are TRBV6-4 and TRBJ2-3, with TRBD2 identical over 12 bases. Germline CDR1 MRHNA, CDR2 SNTAGT. The CDR3 runs to 16 residues. V lost 5 bases and J lost 2; bases outside the gene matches: 5. The CDR3 DNA sequence: TGTGCCAGCAGTCCGACTAGCGGGGGAACCACAGATACGCAGTATTTT. This codes for CASSPTSGGTTDTQYF.

V is TRBV10-3 and J is TRBJ2-1; 7 positions agree with TRBD1. V lost 1 base and J lost 5; bases outside the gene matches: 2. The CDR3 is 14 residues long. Germline lookup yields CDR1 ENHRY and CDR2 SYGVKD. The CDR3 region is CAISEWGQNNEQFF. In DNA form, the CDR3 reads TGTGCCATCAGTGAGTGGGGACAGAACAATGAGCAGTTCTTC.

In this sample, this clonotype turned up a few times. CDR3 amino acids: CATTPRGSQETQYF. The CDR3 DNA follows: TGTGCCACTACGCCCAGGGGAAGTCAAGAGACCCAGTACTTC. The chain recombines TRBV6-1 with TRBJ2-5; TRBD1 might be the D (6 bases). CDR1 is MNHNS, CDR2 SASEGT, per germline. V dropped 10 bases and J dropped 2 bases, with 17 bases sitting between them. The CDR3 is 14 residues long.

In its sample, this clonotype was seen a few times. The chain combines TRBV20-1 with TRBJ2-3, with 7 bases identical to TRBD2. V lost 3 bases and J lost 6; bases outside the gene matches: 9. Germline V gene sequence: CDR1 DFQATT, CDR2 SNEGSKA (reference sequence). The CDR3 is 14 amino acids. CDR3 sequence (DNA): TGCAGTGCTAGGAGCGGGGAGGGGTACGATACGCAGTATTTT. Amino acids: CSARSGEGYDTQYF.

V and J are TRBV12-3 or TRBV12-4 and TRBJ1-1; weak D call: TRBD1 (5 bases). V was cut by 3 bases and J by 0 bases, with 11 bases left in between. The CDR3 totals 15 residues. CDR3 nucleotides: TGTGCCAGCAGTTTCCGGGGCTCCATGAACACTGAAGCTTTCTTT. This translates into CASSFRGSMNTEAFF.

The chain carries TRBV5-1 and TRBJ2-1; 7 bases are a match to TRBD2. The germline V gene has CDR1 SGHRS and CDR2 YFSETQ. The CDR3 contains 12 residues. J gave up 11 bases and V 2 bases, and 4 bases lay outside the gene matches. DNA of the CDR3: TGCGCCAGCAGCTTAGTTAGCGGGCAGCAGTTCTTC. It translates to CASSLVSGQQFF.

DNA for the CDR3: TGTGCCAGCAGTTTTTTAGCAGGGGTGGGTGCTGGGGCCAACGTCCTGACTTTC. Amino acid sequence: CASSFLAGVGAGANVLTF. This sequence joins TRBV12-3 or TRBV12-4 and TRBJ2-6; tentatively, D is TRBD1 (6 bases). V was trimmed by 3 bases and J by 2 bases, leaving 17 bases between them. The CDR3 is 18 amino acids.

The chain recombines TRBV7-8 with TRBJ1-4, with D possibly matching TRBD1 (5 bases). The CDR3 is 17 residues long. The V gene lost 0 bases and the J gene lost 3 bases, with 14 bases spanning the gap. Per germline, CDR1 SGHVS and CDR2 FQNEAQ. CDR3 protein: CASSLARGLGANEKLFF. The CDR3, as DNA: TGTGCCAGCAGCTTAGCACGGGGGTTGGGGGCTAATGAAAAACTGTTTTTT. The complete variable domain, with remaining parts taken from reference TRBV7-8 and TRBJ1-4, reads GAGVSQSPRYKVAKRGQDVALRCDPISGHVSLFWYQQALGQGPEFLTYFQNEAQLDKSGLPSDRFFAERPEGSVSTLKIQRTQQEDSAVYLCASSLARGLGANEKLFFGSGTQLSVL.

The chain is built from TRBV4-3 and TRBJ1-2; D not certain. The CDR3 is 16 residues long. V dropped 0 bases and J dropped 1 base, with 12 bases sitting between them. Germline V gene data show CDR1 as LGHNA and CDR2 as YSLEER. The CDR3 nucleotides read TGCGCCAGCAGCCAAGACCCCGGAGCCCGTAACTATGGCTACACCTTC. Translation: CASSQDPGARNYGYTF.

This clonotype was observed many times. This rearrangement joins TRBV7-2 to TRBJ1-1; D perhaps matches TRBD1 (6 bases). Per the germline V gene, CDR1 is SGHTA and CDR2 is FQGNSA. Trimming removed 2 bases from V and 11 bases from J, with 12 bases in between. The CDR3 sequence is 12 residues long. CDR3 in amino acids: CASSLTGLDAFF. The CDR3 region has the DNA TGTGCCAGCAGCTTAACAGGGCTGGATGCTTTCTTT.

The rearrangement joins TRBV5-1 to TRBJ2-7; TRBD1 matches at 7 bases. This CDR3 region has 15 residues. The trim removed 0 bases at V and 0 bases at J, leaving 3 bases unmatched. Germline-derived CDR1 and CDR2 are SGHRS and YFSETQ. The CDR3 here is CASSLGGGYSYEQYF. CDR3 DNA sequence: TGCGCCAGCAGCTTGGGAGGGGGCTACTCCTACGAGCAGTACTTC.

This clonotype was seen ten or more times. The rearrangement joins TRBV7-9 to TRBJ2-7; possibly TRBD1 for D (7 bases). Germline V lookup: CDR1 SEHNR, CDR2 FQNEAQ (reference sequence). The CDR3 sequence is 15 residues long. Trimming took 6 bases from V and 2 from J, leaving 17 bases between them. The CDR3: CASSLTGDSTYEQYF. The CDR3 bases are TGTGCCAGCAGTTTAACAGGGGACTCGACCTACGAGCAGTACTTC.

This clonotype was observed at least ten times. The chain employs TRBV24-1 and TRBJ2-3, with D perhaps matching TRBD2 (6 bases). Per germline, CDR1 KGHDR and CDR2 SFDVKD. The CDR3 spans 15 residues. The V end was cut by 3 bases, the J end by 4 bases, with 13 bases between. Written as DNA, the CDR3 is TGTGCCACCAGTGATCTTCGGAGGGTTGCAGATACGCAGTATTTT. Encoded protein: CATSDLRRVADTQYF.

This clonotype has at least ten counts. V gene TRBV12-3 or TRBV12-4 combines with J gene TRBJ2-1; 9 nucleotides align to TRBD2. The V segment lost 2 bases and the J segment 8 bases; nucleotides outside the gene matches: 13. This CDR3 comprises 17 residues. CDR3 sequence (DNA): TGTGCCAGCAGTTTAATCCGCGCAAAAAGCGGGGGGTATGAGCAGTTCTTC. It encodes CASSLIRAKSGGYEQFF.

The chain recombines TRBV29-1 with TRBJ2-1; D is ambiguous. This CDR3 is built from 16 residues. Looked up from germline, CDR1 is SQVTM and CDR2 is ANQGSEA. The V end was cut by 5 bases, the J end by 5 bases, with 22 bases between. CDR3 sequence reads: CSVTPRLGSPDNEQFF. The CDR3 DNA reads TGCAGCGTTACTCCCCGTCTCGGGTCTCCCGACAATGAGCAGTTCTTC.